This passage covers 23 T cell receptor beta chains from one sample sequenced in a study of graft-versus-host responses after intestinal transplantation. This table comes from immunoSEQ multiplex PCR, and its TCRdb copy is limited to in-frame clones, with some not included. The data hold 100,000 to 120,000 clones, with over 85% observed a single time. These receptors have no identified antigens. The sequenced sample was unstimulated CD8+ T cells sorted from spleen or lymph node cells, obtained before intestinal transplant. The origin of the receptors is a human donor who received an intestinal transplant.

Comments on this clone: Other DNA sequences in this sample translate to the same CDR3. The rearrangement links TRBV27 to TRBJ2-1; 9 bases agree with TRBD2. Germline V gene lookup returns CDR1 MNHEY and CDR2 SMNVEV (reference sequence). Trimming took 0 bases from V and 0 from J; bases not matched to a gene: 0. The length of the CDR3 is 16 residues. The DNA for the CDR3 is TGTGCCAGCAGTTTATCTAGCGGGGGCTCCTACAATGAGCAGTTCTTC. Protein product: CASSLSSGGSYNEQFF.

V and J are TRBV5-6 and TRBJ2-4; D is possibly TRBD1 (5 bases). The V gene lost 3 bases and the J gene lost 0 bases, with 10 bases spanning the gap. CDR1 and CDR2 (germline): SGHDT, YYEEEE. The length of the CDR3 is 15 residues. For the CDR3, the DNA is TGTGCCAGCAGCTCAAGACAGCTAGCCAAAAACATTCAGTACTTC. Encoded protein: CASSSRQLAKNIQYF.

This clone was observed once. CDR3 nucleotides: TGTGCCAGTAGTATCTCGATTGGCTCTAGCGGGAGTTACGAGCAGTACTTC. Protein sequence: CASSISIGSSGSYEQYF. This chain uses TRBV19 with TRBJ2-5; 10 bases line up with TRBD2. The J call may be incorrect, as the DNA end agrees better with TRBJ2-7. This CDR3 has 17 residues. From germline, CDR1 is LNHDA and CDR2 SQIVND (reference sequence).

This clone has only one observation. This chain links TRBV4-1 with TRBJ2-1, with TRBD2 identical over 8 bases. After removal of 0 bases from V and 7 bases from J, the junction contained 5 bases not matched to a gene. The CDR3 is made up of 15 amino acids. Germline CDR1 and CDR2: MGHRA and YSYEKL. CDR3 residues: CASSQDTGGGNEQFF. Written as DNA, the CDR3 is TGCGCCAGCAGCCAAGATACGGGAGGGGGGAATGAGCAGTTCTTC.

The rearrangement uses TRBV27 and TRBJ1-2; the D gene is possibly TRBD1 (5 bases). CDR1 and CDR2 (germline): MNHEY, SMNVEV (reference sequence). The V end lost 3 bases, the J end lost 8 bases, and 16 bases lay between the germline ends. The CDR3 has 14 amino acids. This CDR3 reads CASSLGIGHGGYTF. Written as DNA, the CDR3 is TGTGCCAGCAGTTTGGGGATCGGACATGGGGGCTACACCTTC.

The rearrangement uses TRBV5-6 and TRBJ2-4; perhaps TRBD2 as D (5 bases). V shed 3 bases and J shed 0 bases, with 13 bases lying between them. From germline, CDR1 is SGHDT and CDR2 YYEEEE. The CDR3 is 16 amino acids. For the CDR3, the DNA is TGTGCCAGCAGCTCCCCCGGGGAACTAGCCAAAAACATTCAGTACTTC. It translates to CASSSPGELAKNIQYF.

The CDR3 sequence is CASPPGRVTDTQYF. The CDR3 nucleotides are TGTGCCAGCCCCCCGGGGCGGGTCACAGATACGCAGTATTTT. The genes are TRBV28 and TRBJ2-3, with D perhaps assigned TRBD1 or TRBD2 (5 bases each). The V end lost 8 bases, the J end lost 2 bases, and 14 bases lay between the germline ends. CDR3 length equals 14 residues. The germline V gene encodes CDR1 MDHEN and CDR2 SYDVKM.

The CDR3 coding sequence is TGTGCCAGCAGCTTACCGGGCGCGGGATTCGATGAGCAGTACTTC. Its translation is CASSLPGAGFDEQYF. The chain links TRBV7-9 to TRBJ2-7; perhaps TRBD2 as D (6 bases). Looked up from germline, CDR1 is SEHNR and CDR2 is FQNEAQ (reference sequence). V gave up 2 bases and J gave up 7 bases, with 18 bases separating them. This CDR3 comprises 15 residues.

V is TRBV5-1 and J is TRBJ2-7; a weak D match, TRBD1 (6 bases). Germline loops: CDR1 SGHRS, CDR2 YFSETQ. The CDR3 runs 15 residues. Trimming pared 4 bases from V and 5 bases from J, leaving 19 bases between. The CDR3: CASSLVARGVDEQYF. DNA of the CDR3: TGCGCCAGCAGCCTTGTCGCCAGGGGTGTCGACGAGCAGTACTTC.

This sequence joins TRBV19 and TRBJ1-5; D might be TRBD1 (5 bases). The V end was cut by 7 bases, the J end by 0 bases, with 10 bases between. CDR1 and CDR2 from the germline V gene are LNHDA and SQIVND (reference sequence). The CDR3 extends over 14 amino acids. CDR3 in DNA: TGTGCCAGTATGGTGGGGGATAGCAATCAGCCCCAGCATTTT. Translation: CASMVGDSNQPQHF.

The chain has TRBV13 and TRBJ1-2; D is possibly TRBD1 (5 bases). Trimming took off 0 bases at V and 2 bases at J, with 10 bases between the two ends. CDR3 length: 15 residues. Germline lookup yields CDR1 PRHDT and CDR2 FYEKMQ (reference sequence). The CDR3 loop is CASSLGQGWNYGYTF. CDR3 nucleotide sequence: TGTGCCAGCAGCTTAGGGCAGGGATGGAACTATGGCTACACCTTC.

The sample holds one count of this clone. The rearrangement joins TRBV7-3 to TRBJ2-6; tentatively, D is TRBD1 (7 bases). Germline assignment: CDR1 SGHTA and CDR2 FQGTGA. With 5 bases removed from V and 0 bases from J, the gap between germline ends came to 14 bases. There are 17 residues in the CDR3. CDR3: CASSLQGGHSGANVLTF. The CDR3 DNA reads TGTGCCAGCAGCCTCCAGGGGGGCCACTCTGGGGCCAACGTCCTGACTTTC.

The CDR3: CASSPLQEWGNEQFF. The DNA of the CDR3 is TGTGCCAGCAGCCCTCTTCAGGAGTGGGGCAATGAGCAGTTCTTC. The J gene is TRBJ2-1, the V gene TRBV28; no definite D call. The CDR3 has 15 residues. V dropped 6 bases and J dropped 6 bases, with 18 bases sitting between them. The germline V gene has CDR1 MDHEN and CDR2 SYDVKM.

This sequence joins TRBV5-1 and TRBJ2-5; the D gene is possibly TRBD1 (6 bases). The germline V gene has CDR1 SGHRS and CDR2 YFSETQ. V lost 1 base and J lost 2, with 9 bases in between. The CDR3 is 14 residues long. The CDR3, as DNA: TGCGCCAGCAGCTTGAGAACAGGGCAAGAGACCCAGTACTTC. Amino acids: CASSLRTGQETQYF.

The V and J genes are TRBV27 and TRBJ2-7, with D perhaps TRBD2 (5 bases). Germline V gene sequence: CDR1 MNHEY, CDR2 SMNVEV (reference sequence). The CDR3 totals 13 residues. Between the trimmed V and J ends, which lost 3 bases and 5 bases, there was a span of 11 bases. CDR3 sequence (DNA): TGTGCCAGCAGTTTCGGGGTTCAAAACGAGCAGTACTTC. This translates into CASSFGVQNEQYF.

The rearrangement links TRBV15 to TRBJ2-1; tentatively, D is TRBD2 (7 bases). CDR1 LNHNV and CDR2 YYDKDF come from the germline V gene (reference sequence). V was trimmed by 0 bases and J by 6 bases, leaving 12 bases between them. This CDR3 contains 15 residues. The CDR3 region is CATSRDRGGGNEQFF. CDR3 coding DNA: TGTGCCACCAGCAGAGATCGGGGAGGGGGCAATGAGCAGTTCTTC.

J is TRBJ2-7 and V is TRBV6-6; weak D call: TRBD2 (5 bases). Germline CDR1 is MNHNY and CDR2 is SVGAGI (reference sequence). V lost 5 bases and J lost 2, with 10 bases in between. This CDR3 spans 13 amino acids. The DNA of the CDR3 is TGTGCCAGCAGTCCCCCCGGGACCTACGAGCAGTACTTC. This encodes CASSPPGTYEQYF.

This clone was counted once. This sequence joins TRBV6-5 and TRBJ2-1, with D uncertain. The CDR3 has 14 residues. V was cut by 0 bases and J by 7 bases, with 10 bases left in between. Germline V gene data show CDR1 as MNHEY and CDR2 as SVGAGI. CDR3 nucleotide sequence: TGTGCCAGCAGTTACTCGAACAGTTTGAATGAGCAGTTCTTC. Translated: CASSYSNSLNEQFF.

The chain couples TRBV30 to TRBJ1-1, with a weak D call TRBD1 (6 bases). The ends were cut back, 0 bases at V and 5 bases at J, with 13 bases in the middle. The CDR3 loop spans 14 amino acids. Germline V gives CDR1 GTSNPN, CDR2 SVGIG (reference sequence). The CDR3 loop reads CAWSVVRGGTEAFF. CDR3 nucleotide sequence: TGTGCCTGGAGTGTTGTCAGGGGTGGTACTGAAGCTTTCTTT. The variable domain in full, completed from reference TRBV30 and TRBJ1-1, reads SQTIHQWPATLVQPVGSPLSLECTVEGTSNPNLYWYRQAAGRGLQLLFYSVGIGQISSEVPQNLSASRPQDRQFILSSKKLLLSDSGFYLCAWSVVRGGTEAFFGQGTRLTVV.

This rearrangement joins TRBV19 to TRBJ2-5; D ambiguous. The CDR3 has 12 residues. V was cut by 7 bases and J by 5 bases, with 11 bases left in between. Germline V CDR1 and CDR2: LNHDA, SQIVND (reference sequence). This CDR3 reads CASKSRKETQYF. CDR3 coding DNA: TGTGCCAGTAAAAGCAGGAAGGAGACCCAGTACTTC.

The chain carries TRBV9 and TRBJ1-2, with a tentative D call TRBD1 (5 bases). Trimming took 4 bases from V and 5 from J, leaving 15 bases between them. Germline assignment: CDR1 SGDLS and CDR2 YYNGEE. The CDR3 length is 14 residues. The CDR3 is CASSPGTPEYGYTF. DNA for the CDR3: TGTGCCAGCAGCCCTGGGACTCCCGAGTATGGCTACACCTTC.

The J gene is TRBJ2-1, the V gene TRBV28; 9 positions agree with TRBD2. The CDR3 runs to 16 residues. V was clipped by 1 base and J by 6 bases; unmatched bases: 7. The germline V gene encodes CDR1 MDHEN and CDR2 SYDVKM. DNA of the CDR3: TGTGCCAGCAGTTTATTGAGGCTAGCGGGGAGCAATGAGCAGTTCTTC. Protein product: CASSLLRLAGSNEQFF.

This rearrangement joins TRBV15 to TRBJ1-1; the D gene is possibly TRBD1 (5 bases). Trimming pared 0 bases from V and 1 base from J, leaving 12 bases between. Germline CDR1 reads LNHNV; CDR2 reads YYDKDF (reference sequence). The CDR3 spans 16 residues. The CDR3 DNA reads as TGTGCCACCAGCAGAGAGCAAAGCAGGGAGAACACTGAAGCTTTCTTT. This translates into CATSREQSRENTEAFF.